A selection of T cell receptor beta chains follows, all from one sample in a study of T cell responses to AZD1222 COVID-19 vaccine. Measured with immunoSEQ multiplex PCR; TCRdb has only the in-frame clones, and not every one. This sample has 20,000 to 30,000 clones, with over 75% found just once. Here the sequenced sample was peripheral blood, taken 28 days after the second AZD1222 dose. All receptors derive from an adult who received the AZD1222 COVID-19 vaccine. The CDR3 runs from the conserved cysteine through the conserved F or W. A D gene is named only where the DNA matches it firmly. Part of the rows lack a size; the others show once, few, many or a class for expanded clones.

clone_size	v_call	j_call	d_call	cdr3_aa	cdr3_nt
NA	TRBV11-2	TRBJ1-1	NA	CASSLDPGTTEAFF	TGTGCCAGCAGCTTAGATCCGGGTACGACTGAAGCTTTCTTT
NA	TRBV4-3	TRBJ1-4	NA	CASSQDGGGLGSNEKLFF	TGCGCCAGCAGCCAAGATGGGGGGGGACTGGGATCTAATGAAAAACTGTTTTTT
NA	TRBV11-3	TRBJ1-3	NA	CASSLSSGNTIYF	TGTGCCAGCAGCTTAAGCTCTGGAAACACCATATATTTT
NA	TRBV19	TRBJ2-5	NA	CASSRDDTETQYF	TGTGCCAGTAGTAGAGATGATACAGAGACCCAGTACTTC
NA	TRBV5-1	TRBJ2-3	NA	CASSFHRYTDTQYF	TGCGCCAGCAGCTTCCACAGGTACACAGATACGCAGTATTTT
NA	TRBV15	TRBJ1-1	NA	CATSSTFRTEAFF	TGTGCCACCAGCAGCACATTCCGGACTGAAGCTTTCTTT
NA	TRBV10-1	TRBJ1-1	NA	CASSDGIDTEAFF	TGCGCCAGCAGTGATGGGATAGACACTGAAGCTTTCTTT
NA	TRBV4-1	TRBJ1-2	NA	CASSQDHTPTGYTF	TGCGCCAGCAGCCAAGACCACACCCCTACTGGCTACACCTTC
NA	TRBV6-4	TRBJ1-1	NA	CASRQQGVGEAFF	TGTGCCAGCAGACAACAGGGTGTTGGTGAAGCTTTCTTT
NA	TRBV18	TRBJ2-7	TRBD1	CASSPPGQVSGEQYF	TGTGCCAGCTCACCACCGGGACAGGTGTCCGGCGAGCAGTACTTC
NA	TRBV9	TRBJ2-7	TRBD2	CASSPGGVSYEQYF	TGTGCCAGCAGCCCCGGGGGGGTGTCCTACGAGCAGTACTTC
NA	TRBV1	TRBJ2-5	NA	CTSSQASGGAGETQYF	TGCACCAGCAGCCAGGCTAGCGGGGGGGCGGGAGAGACCCAGTACTTC
NA	TRBV7-9	TRBJ1-2	NA	CASSSKRPTPGDGYTF	TGTGCCAGCAGCTCCAAACGCCCCACACCAGGGGATGGCTACACCTTC
NA	TRBV24-1	TRBJ1-2	TRBD1	CATSDRDRAGYTF	TGTGCCACCAGTGACCGGGACAGGGCTGGCTACACCTTC
NA	TRBV29-1	TRBJ2-7	NA	CSVEPHGTRDSEQYF	TGCAGCGTTGAACCTCACGGTACCAGGGACTCCGAGCAGTACTTC
NA	TRBV27	TRBJ1-2	TRBD1	CASSSSQLGTAEYGYTF	TGTGCCAGCAGTTCATCCCAGCTTGGGACAGCGGAATATGGCTACACCTTC
NA	TRBV9	TRBJ1-6	NA	CASSVGENSPLHF	TGTGCCAGCAGCGTGGGGGAAAATTCACCCCTCCACTTT
NA	TRBV19	TRBJ1-2	NA	CASSTQYGYTF	TGTGCCAGTAGTACCCAATATGGCTACACCTTC
NA	TRBV6-5	TRBJ1-4	TRBD1	CASSYMTGDEKLFF	TGTGCCAGCAGTTACATGACAGGGGATGAAAAACTGTTTTTT
NA	TRBV7-9	TRBJ1-1	NA	CASSFSRVTTEAFF	TGTGCCAGCAGCTTTTCCAGGGTGACCACTGAAGCTTTCTTT
NA	TRBV4-3	TRBJ2-1	NA	CASSQDGNRLNEQFF	TGCGCCAGCAGCCAAGATGGGAATAGGCTTAATGAGCAGTTCTTC
NA	TRBV9	TRBJ1-2	NA	CASTVGGERYGYTF	TGTGCCAGCACCGTTGGGGGGGAGCGCTATGGCTACACCTTC
NA	TRBV7-2	TRBJ1-2	NA	CASSLGLSNGYTF	TGTGCCAGCAGCTTAGGTCTGAGTAATGGCTACACCTTC
NA	TRBV12-5	TRBJ2-7	NA	CASGLDSYEQYF	TGTGCTAGTGGTTTGGACAGCTACGAGCAGTACTTC
NA	TRBV4-3	TRBJ1-1	NA	CASSQDGLNTEAFF	TGCGCCAGCAGCCAAGATGGGCTGAACACTGAAGCTTTCTTT
NA	TRBV12-3/TRBV12-4	TRBJ2-7	NA	CASSSSYEQYF	TGTGCCAGCAGTTCTTCCTACGAGCAGTACTTC
few	TRBV7-2	TRBJ2-1	TRBD2	CASSLSLAALEQFF	TGTGCCAGCAGCTTATCCCTAGCGGCTCTGGAGCAGTTCTTC
NA	TRBV19	TRBJ1-4	TRBD1	CASSIQGVSNEKLFF	TGTGCCAGTAGTATACAGGGGGTATCTAATGAAAAACTGTTTTTT
NA	TRBV9	TRBJ1-2	NA	CASSPVDSLYHYGYTF	TGTGCCAGCAGCCCCGTGGACAGTCTGTATCACTATGGCTACACCTTC
NA	TRBV6-5	TRBJ2-7	TRBD1	CASSSDRREQYF	TGTGCCAGCAGTTCGGACAGGAGGGAGCAGTACTTC
NA	TRBV18	TRBJ1-2	NA	CASSPSGVDYGYTF	TGTGCCAGCTCACCATCGGGGGTCGACTATGGCTACACCTTC
NA	TRBV19	TRBJ1-1	NA	CASSTPTPRGEAFF	TGTGCCAGTAGTACCCCTACACCGCGAGGAGAAGCTTTCTTT
NA	TRBV18	TRBJ2-7	TRBD1	CASSPPPGWTGTSEQYF	TGTGCCAGCTCACCCCCCCCAGGTTGGACAGGGACCAGCGAGCAGTACTTC
NA	TRBV6-5	TRBJ1-4	TRBD1	CASSYPGNKQGEKLFF	TGTGCCAGCAGTTACCCTGGGAATAAACAGGGGGAAAAACTGTTTTTT
NA	TRBV7-2	TRBJ2-3	NA	CASSLGGYTDTQYF	TGTGCCAGCAGCTTAGGTGGCTACACAGATACGCAGTATTTT
NA	TRBV15	TRBJ1-3	NA	CATSPRRQVSGNTIYF	TGTGCCACCAGCCCCCGCCGGCAGGTCTCTGGAAACACCATATATTTT
NA	TRBV5-5	TRBJ1-5	TRBD1	CASSRTGWGQPQHF	TGTGCCAGCAGCAGGACAGGGTGGGGGCAGCCCCAGCATTTT
NA	TRBV5-1	TRBJ2-1	TRBD1	CASQYPGGNEQFF	TGCGCCAGCCAATACCCAGGGGGCAATGAGCAGTTCTTC
NA	TRBV5-1	TRBJ2-6	TRBD1	CASSGGQDGSGANVLTF	TGCGCCAGCAGCGGGGGACAGGACGGGAGTGGGGCCAACGTCCTGACTTTC
NA	TRBV11-3	TRBJ2-4	TRBD2	CASSLGGGTSGAKNIQYF	TGTGCCAGCAGCTTAGGTGGAGGGACTAGCGGCGCTAAAAACATTCAGTACTTC
few	TRBV5-6	TRBJ1-1	NA	CASSFVGGTEAFF	TGTGCCAGCAGCTTCGTGGGGGGCACTGAAGCTTTCTTT
NA	TRBV5-1	TRBJ2-3	TRBD1	CASSLGTGGTSTDTQYF	TGCGCCAGCAGCCTCGGGACAGGGGGGACTAGCACAGATACGCAGTATTTT
NA	TRBV5-1	TRBJ2-2	TRBD1	CASSLRTGVGTGELFF	TGCGCCAGCAGCTTGCGGACAGGGGTGGGCACCGGGGAGCTGTTTTTT
NA	TRBV19	TRBJ1-5	NA	CASSDRGLNQPQHF	TGTGCCAGTAGCGACCGAGGCTTAAATCAGCCCCAGCATTTT
NA	TRBV5-1	TRBJ2-1	TRBD1	CASSPGQGPYNEQFF	TGCGCCAGCAGCCCGGGACAGGGGCCCTACAATGAGCAGTTCTTC
NA	TRBV19	TRBJ2-2	TRBD1	CASGTGRTGELFF	TGTGCCAGTGGGACAGGCCGGACCGGGGAGCTGTTTTTT
NA	TRBV18	TRBJ2-3	NA	CASSPGVSDTQYF	TGTGCCAGCTCACCTGGGGTTTCAGATACGCAGTATTTT
NA	TRBV5-4	TRBJ1-2	NA	CASSLDRMINYGYTF	TGTGCCAGCAGCTTGGATAGGATGATTAACTATGGCTACACCTTC
NA	TRBV7-2	TRBJ1-3	NA	CASSLARASSSSPTGNTIYF	TGTGCCAGCAGCTTAGCCCGGGCAAGCTCATCTTCCCCAACTGGAAACACCATATATTTT
NA	TRBV5-1	TRBJ2-7	NA	CASSLALDSYEQYF	TGCGCCAGCAGCTTGGCCCTGGACAGCTACGAGCAGTACTTC
NA	TRBV7-9	TRBJ2-5	TRBD2	CASSLGPGGPGETQYF	TGTGCCAGCAGCTTAGGACCGGGGGGGCCCGGAGAGACCCAGTACTTC
NA	TRBV6-5	TRBJ1-6	NA	CASTSTFSYNSPLHF	TGTGCCAGCACATCGACCTTCTCCTATAATTCACCCCTCCACTTT